This T cell receptor (beta chain) was retrieved from a study of blood T cell repertoires in COVID-19. In this sample, this clone turned up a few times. This CDR3 region has 15 residues. Trimming cost V 4 bases and J 4 bases; bases outside gene matches: 10. The germline V gene encodes CDR1 SGHNT and CDR2 YYREEE (reference sequence). Profiling relied on immunoSEQ multiplex PCR, and the TCRdb table lists in-frame clones only, not all of them. Seen here are some 340,000 clones, 80% to 85% observed once, and the top ten hold about 4.8%. This receptor was identified in a woman aged 45-59 years who had recovered from COVID-19. The chain links TRBV5-4 to TRBJ1-2; 7 bases agree with TRBD1. Sequencing was carried out using PBMCs or T cells enriched from blood (not recorded which). Here the CDR3 reads CASSGGTDQLYGYTF. The CDR3 DNA follows: TGTGCCAGCAGCGGTGGGACAGATCAACTCTATGGCTACACCTTC.